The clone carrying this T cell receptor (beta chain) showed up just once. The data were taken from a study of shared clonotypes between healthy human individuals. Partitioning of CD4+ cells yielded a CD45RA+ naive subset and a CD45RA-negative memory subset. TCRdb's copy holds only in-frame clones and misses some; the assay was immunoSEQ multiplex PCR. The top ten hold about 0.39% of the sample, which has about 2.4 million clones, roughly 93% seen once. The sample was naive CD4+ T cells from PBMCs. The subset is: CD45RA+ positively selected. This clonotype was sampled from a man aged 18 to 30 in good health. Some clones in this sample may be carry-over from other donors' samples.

The CDR3, as DNA: TGTGCCACCAGCAGAGTGCCAGGGAGGATTGGTAGCAATCAGCCCCAGCATTTT. This sequence encodes CATSRVPGRIGSNQPQHF. V and J are TRBV15 and TRBJ1-5; a possible D gene is TRBD1 (5 bases). The germline V and J ends were trimmed by 1 base and 0 bases, with 16 bases remaining between them. Germline loops: CDR1 LNHNV, CDR2 YYDKDF (reference sequence). The CDR3 runs 18 residues.